This T cell receptor (beta chain) comes out of a study of CD8 T cells in Susac syndrome. Trimming took off 1 base at V and 4 bases at J, with 17 bases between the two ends. Germline-derived CDR1 and CDR2 are DFQATT and SNEGSKA (reference sequence). The CDR3 loop spans 15 amino acids. The RNA input was 0.5 to 1 ug, and it was reverse transcribed with random hexamers. The TCR beta CDR3 was amplified by immunoSEQ multiplex PCR across 54 Vbeta, 13 Jbeta. TCRdb used MiXCR to reprocess the immunoSEQ multiplex PCR reads, holding one entry per CDR3 protein. Found here are around 71,000 distinct CDR3 sequences, 85% to 95% of them singletons; the top ten hold more than 0.13%.

The clonotype was recovered from a human donor with Susac syndrome. The sample consisted of CD4+ T cells from PBMCs. V and J are TRBV20-1 and TRBJ2-7; no reliable D call. The CDR3 region is CSARVKSYRGYEQYF. CDR3 nucleotide sequence: TGCAGTGCTAGAGTAAAGTCTTACCGTGGGTACGAGCAGTACTTC.